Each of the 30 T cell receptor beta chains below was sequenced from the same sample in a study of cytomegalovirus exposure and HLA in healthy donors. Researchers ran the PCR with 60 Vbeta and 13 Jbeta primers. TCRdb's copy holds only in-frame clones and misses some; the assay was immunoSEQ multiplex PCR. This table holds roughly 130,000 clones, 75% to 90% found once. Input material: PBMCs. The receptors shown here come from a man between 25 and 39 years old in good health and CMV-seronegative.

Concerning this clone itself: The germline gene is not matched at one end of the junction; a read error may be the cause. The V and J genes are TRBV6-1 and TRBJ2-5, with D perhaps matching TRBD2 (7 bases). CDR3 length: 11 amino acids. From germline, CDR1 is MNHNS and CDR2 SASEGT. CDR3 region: CASTRGGGFDF. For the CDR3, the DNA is TGTGCCAGCACCCGAGGGGGGGGATTTGACTTC.

CDR3 DNA sequence: TGTGCCAGCTCACCTCTTTACAGGGAATCTGGGGCCAACGTCCTGACTTTC. This codes for CASSPLYRESGANVLTF. This sequence joins TRBV18 and TRBJ2-6; the D gene is possibly TRBD1 (6 bases). CDR1 KGHSH and CDR2 LQKENI come from the germline V gene. CDR3 length: 17 amino acids. Trimming removed 3 bases from V and 1 base from J, with 13 bases in between.

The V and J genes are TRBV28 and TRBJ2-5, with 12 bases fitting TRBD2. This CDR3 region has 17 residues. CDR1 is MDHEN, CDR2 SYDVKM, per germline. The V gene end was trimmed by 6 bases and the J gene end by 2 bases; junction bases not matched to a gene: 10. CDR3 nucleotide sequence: TGTGCCAGCAGCCCGACTAGCGGGGGCCTGGGGCAAGAGACCCAGTACTTC. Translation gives CASSPTSGGLGQETQYF.

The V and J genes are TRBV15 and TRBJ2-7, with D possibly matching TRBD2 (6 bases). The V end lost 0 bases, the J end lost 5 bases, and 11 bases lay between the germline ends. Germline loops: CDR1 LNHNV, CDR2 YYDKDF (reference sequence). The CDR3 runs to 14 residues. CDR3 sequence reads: CATSRDPREDEQYF. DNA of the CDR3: TGTGCCACCAGCAGAGATCCCAGGGAGGACGAGCAGTACTTC. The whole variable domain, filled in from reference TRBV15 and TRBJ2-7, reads DAMVIQNPRYQVTQFGKPVTLSCSQTLNHNVMYWYQQKSSQAPKLLFHYYDKDFNNEADTPDNFQSRRPNTSFCFLDIRSPGLGDTAMYLCATSRDPREDEQYFGPGTRLTVT.

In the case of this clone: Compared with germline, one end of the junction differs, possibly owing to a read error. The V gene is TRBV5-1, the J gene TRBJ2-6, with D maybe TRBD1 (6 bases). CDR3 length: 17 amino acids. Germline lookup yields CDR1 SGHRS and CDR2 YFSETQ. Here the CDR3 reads CASSSDSSYSGANGLTF. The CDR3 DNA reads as TGCGCCAGCAGCTCGGACAGTAGCTACTCTGGGGCCAACGGCCTGACTTTC. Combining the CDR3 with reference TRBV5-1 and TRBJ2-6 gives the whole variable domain KAGVTQTPRYLIKTRGQQVTLSCSPISGHRSVSWYQQTPGQGLQFLFEYFSETQRNKGNFPGRFSGRQFSNSRSEMNVSTLELGDSALYLCASSSDSSYSGANGLTFGAGSRLTVL.

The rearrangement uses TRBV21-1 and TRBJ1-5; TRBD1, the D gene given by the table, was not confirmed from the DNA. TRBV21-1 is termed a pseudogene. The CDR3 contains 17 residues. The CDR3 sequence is CASSKHWGRGDNQPQHF. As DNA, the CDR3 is TGTGCCAGCAGCAAGCATTGGGGCAGGGGCGACAATCAGCCCCAGCATTTT.

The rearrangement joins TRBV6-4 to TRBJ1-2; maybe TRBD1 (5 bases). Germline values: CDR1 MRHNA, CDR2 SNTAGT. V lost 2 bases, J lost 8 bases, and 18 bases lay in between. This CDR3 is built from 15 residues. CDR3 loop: CASSDRVGQGGGYTF. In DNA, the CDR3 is TGTGCCAGCAGTGACAGAGTAGGGCAGGGAGGAGGCTACACCTTC.

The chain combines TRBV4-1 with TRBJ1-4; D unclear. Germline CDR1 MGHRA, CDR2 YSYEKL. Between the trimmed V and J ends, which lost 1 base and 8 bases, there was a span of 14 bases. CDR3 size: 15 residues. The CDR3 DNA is TGCGCCAGCAGCCAAGTATTTGGAGGTACAGAAAAACTGTTTTTT. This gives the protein CASSQVFGGTEKLFF.

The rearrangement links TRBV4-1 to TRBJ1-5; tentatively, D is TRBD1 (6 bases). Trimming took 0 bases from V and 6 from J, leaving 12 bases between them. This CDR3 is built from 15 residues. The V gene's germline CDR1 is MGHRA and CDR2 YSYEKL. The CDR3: CASSQDRGGSQPQHF. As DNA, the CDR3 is TGCGCCAGCAGCCAAGATCGGGGGGGCAGTCAGCCCCAGCATTTT.

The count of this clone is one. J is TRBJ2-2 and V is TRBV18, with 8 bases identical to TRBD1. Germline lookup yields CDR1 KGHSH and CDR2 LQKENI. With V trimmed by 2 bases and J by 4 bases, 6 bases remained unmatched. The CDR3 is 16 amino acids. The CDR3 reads CASSPLRTGPTGELFF. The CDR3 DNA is TGTGCCAGCTCACCATTGAGGACAGGGCCCACCGGGGAGCTGTTTTTT.

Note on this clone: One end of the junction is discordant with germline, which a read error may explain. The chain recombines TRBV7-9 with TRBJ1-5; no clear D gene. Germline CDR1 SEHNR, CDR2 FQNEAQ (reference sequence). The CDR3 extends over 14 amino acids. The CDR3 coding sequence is TGTTCCAGCAGCTCGTGGCCGAGCAATCAGCCCCAGCATTTT. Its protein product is CSSSSWPSNQPQHF. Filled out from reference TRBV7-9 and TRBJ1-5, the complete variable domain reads DTGVSQNPRHKITKRGQNVTFRCDPISEHNRLYWYRQTLGQGPEFLTYFQNEAQLEKSRLLSDRFSAERPKGSFSTLEIQRTEQGDSAMYLCSSSSWPSNQPQHFGDGTRLSIL.

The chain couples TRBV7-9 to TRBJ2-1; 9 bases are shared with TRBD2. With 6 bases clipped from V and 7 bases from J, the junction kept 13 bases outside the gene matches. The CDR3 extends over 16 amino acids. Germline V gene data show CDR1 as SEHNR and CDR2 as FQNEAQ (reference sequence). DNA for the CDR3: TGTGCCAGCAGTCCCCCGGGCGGGGGGGCCCTTAATGAGCAGTTCTTC. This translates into CASSPPGGGALNEQFF.

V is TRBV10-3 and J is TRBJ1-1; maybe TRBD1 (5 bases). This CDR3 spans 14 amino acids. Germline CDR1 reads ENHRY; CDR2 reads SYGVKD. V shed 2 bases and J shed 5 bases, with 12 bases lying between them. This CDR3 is CAISEAPGGTEAFF. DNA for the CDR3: TGTGCCATCAGTGAGGCACCCGGGGGGACTGAAGCTTTCTTT.

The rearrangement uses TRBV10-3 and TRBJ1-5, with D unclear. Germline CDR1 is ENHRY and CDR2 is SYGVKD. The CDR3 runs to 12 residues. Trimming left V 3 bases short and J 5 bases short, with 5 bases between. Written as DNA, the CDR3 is TGTGCCATCAGTGATATCCATCAGCCCCAGCATTTT. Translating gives CAISDIHQPQHF.

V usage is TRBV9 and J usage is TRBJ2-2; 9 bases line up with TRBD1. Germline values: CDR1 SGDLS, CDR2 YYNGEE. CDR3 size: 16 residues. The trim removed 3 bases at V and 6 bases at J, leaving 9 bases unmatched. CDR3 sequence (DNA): TGTGCCAGCAGCGCCAGACAGGGGGTGGGACCCGGGGAGCTGTTTTTT. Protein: CASSARQGVGPGELFF.

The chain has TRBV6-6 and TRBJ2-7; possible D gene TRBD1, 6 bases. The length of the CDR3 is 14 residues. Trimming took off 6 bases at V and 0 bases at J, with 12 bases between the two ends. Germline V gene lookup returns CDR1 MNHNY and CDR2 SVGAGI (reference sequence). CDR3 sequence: CASSEKGDSYEQYF. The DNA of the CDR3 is TGTGCCAGCAGCGAGAAGGGGGACTCCTACGAGCAGTACTTC.

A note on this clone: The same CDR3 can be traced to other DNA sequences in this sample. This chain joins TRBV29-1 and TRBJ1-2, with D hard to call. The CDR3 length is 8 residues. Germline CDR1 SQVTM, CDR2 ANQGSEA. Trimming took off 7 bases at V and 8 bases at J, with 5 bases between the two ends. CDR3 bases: TGCAGCGAAGAGGGCTACACCTTC. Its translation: CSEEGYTF.

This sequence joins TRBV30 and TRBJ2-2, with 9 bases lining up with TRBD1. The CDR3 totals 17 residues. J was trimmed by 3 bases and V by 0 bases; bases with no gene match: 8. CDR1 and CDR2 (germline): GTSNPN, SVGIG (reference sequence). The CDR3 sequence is CAWSVNAGQGYTGELFF. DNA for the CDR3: TGTGCCTGGAGTGTAAATGCGGGACAGGGTTACACCGGGGAGCTGTTTTTT.

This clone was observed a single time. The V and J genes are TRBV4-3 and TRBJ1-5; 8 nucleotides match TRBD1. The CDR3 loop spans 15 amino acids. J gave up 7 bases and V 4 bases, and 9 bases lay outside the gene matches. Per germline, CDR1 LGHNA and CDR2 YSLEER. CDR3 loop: CASSPSRGLGQPQHF. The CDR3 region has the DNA TGCGCCAGCAGCCCTAGCAGGGGGCTGGGGCAGCCCCAGCATTTT.

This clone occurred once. In DNA form, the CDR3 reads TGTGCCAGCAGTGGGGGGGGGCTATACGAGCAGTACTTC. This translates into CASSGGGLYEQYF. The V gene is TRBV2, the J gene TRBJ2-7, with D tentatively TRBD2 (7 bases). The germline V gene has CDR1 SNHLY and CDR2 FYNNEI. CDR3 length equals 13 residues. The V end lost 4 bases, the J end lost 4 bases, and 11 bases lay between the germline ends. Full variable domain (rest looked up from reference TRBV2 and TRBJ2-7): EPEVTQTPSHQVTQMGQEVILRCVPISNHLYFYWYRQILGQKVEFLVSFYNNEISEKSEIFDDQFSVERPDGSNFTLKIRSTKLEDSAMYFCASSGGGLYEQYFGPGTRLTVT.

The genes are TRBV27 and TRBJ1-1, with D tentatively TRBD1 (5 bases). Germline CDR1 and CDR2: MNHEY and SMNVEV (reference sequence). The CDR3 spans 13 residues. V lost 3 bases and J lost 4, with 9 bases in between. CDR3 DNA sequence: TGTGCCAGCAGTTTTGCAGGGATCACTGAAGCTTTCTTT. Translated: CASSFAGITEAFF.

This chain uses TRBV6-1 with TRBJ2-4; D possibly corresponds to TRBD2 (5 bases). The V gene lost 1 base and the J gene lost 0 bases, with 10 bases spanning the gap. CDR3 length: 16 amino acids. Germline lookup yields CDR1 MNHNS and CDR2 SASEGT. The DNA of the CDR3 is TGTGCCAGCAGTGAAGAGAGGAGGCTAGCCAAAAACATTCAGTACTTC. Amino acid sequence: CASSEERRLAKNIQYF.

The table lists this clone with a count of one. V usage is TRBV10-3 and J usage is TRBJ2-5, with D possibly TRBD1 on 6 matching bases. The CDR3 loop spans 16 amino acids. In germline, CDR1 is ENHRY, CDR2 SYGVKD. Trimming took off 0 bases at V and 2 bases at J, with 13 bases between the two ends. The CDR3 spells CAISESRGHLQETQYF. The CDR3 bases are TGTGCCATCAGTGAGTCTAGGGGACATTTACAAGAGACCCAGTACTTC.

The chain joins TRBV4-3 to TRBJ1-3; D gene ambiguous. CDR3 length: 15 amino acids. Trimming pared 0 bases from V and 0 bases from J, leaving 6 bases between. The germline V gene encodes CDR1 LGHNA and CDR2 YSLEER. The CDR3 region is CASSQEQSSGNTIYF. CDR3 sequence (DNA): TGCGCCAGCAGCCAAGAACAGAGCTCTGGAAACACCATATATTTT.

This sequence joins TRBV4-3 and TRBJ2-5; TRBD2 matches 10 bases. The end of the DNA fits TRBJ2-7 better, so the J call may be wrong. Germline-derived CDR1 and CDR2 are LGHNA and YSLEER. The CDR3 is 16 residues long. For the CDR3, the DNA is TGCGCCAGCAGCTCGTCTTGGGTAGCGGGGGGTGACGAGCAGTACTTC. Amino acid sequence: CASSSSWVAGGDEQYF.

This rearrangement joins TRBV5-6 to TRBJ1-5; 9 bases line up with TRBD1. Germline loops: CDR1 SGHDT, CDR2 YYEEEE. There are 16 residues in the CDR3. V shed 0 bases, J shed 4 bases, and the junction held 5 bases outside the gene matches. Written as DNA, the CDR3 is TGTGCCAGCAGCTTGGCTTCCGGACAGGGGAATCAGCCCCAGCATTTT. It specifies CASSLASGQGNQPQHF.

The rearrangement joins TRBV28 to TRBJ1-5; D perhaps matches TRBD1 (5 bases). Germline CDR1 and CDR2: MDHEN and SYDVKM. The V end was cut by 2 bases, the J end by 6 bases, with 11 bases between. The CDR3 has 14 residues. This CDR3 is CASSLRGGGQPQHF. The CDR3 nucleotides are TGTGCCAGCAGTTTAAGGGGAGGTGGTCAGCCCCAGCATTTT. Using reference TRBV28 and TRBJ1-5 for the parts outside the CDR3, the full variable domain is DVKVTQSSRYLVKRTGEKVFLECVQDMDHENMFWYRQDPGLGLRLIYFSYDVKMKEKGDIPEGYSVSREKKERFSLILESASTNQTSMYLCASSLRGGGQPQHFGDGTRLSIL.

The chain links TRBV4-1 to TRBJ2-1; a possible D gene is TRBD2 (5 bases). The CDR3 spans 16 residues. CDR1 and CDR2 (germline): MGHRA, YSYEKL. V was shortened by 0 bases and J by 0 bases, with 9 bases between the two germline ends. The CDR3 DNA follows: TGCGCCAGCAGCCAAGAGCGAGCGGCCTCCTACAATGAGCAGTTCTTC. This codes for CASSQERAASYNEQFF.

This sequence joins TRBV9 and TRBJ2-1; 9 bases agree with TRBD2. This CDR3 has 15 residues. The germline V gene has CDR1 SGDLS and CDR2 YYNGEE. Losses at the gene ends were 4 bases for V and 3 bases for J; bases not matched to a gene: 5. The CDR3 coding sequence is TGTGCCAGCAGCTTAGCGGGGGATTACTACAATGAGCAGTTCTTC. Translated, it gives CASSLAGDYYNEQFF.

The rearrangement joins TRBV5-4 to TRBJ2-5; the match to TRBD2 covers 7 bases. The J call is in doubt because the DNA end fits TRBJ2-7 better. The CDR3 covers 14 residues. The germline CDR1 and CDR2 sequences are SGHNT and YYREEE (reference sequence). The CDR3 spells CASSLAPGGYEQYF. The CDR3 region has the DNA TGTGCCAGCAGCTTGGCTCCGGGAGGCTACGAGCAGTACTTC.